This is a list of T cell receptor beta chains from one sample in a study of PD-1 blockade in classical Hodgkin lymphoma. Repertoires were generated with immunoSEQ multiplex PCR, while TCRdb's copy carries only in-frame clones and drops some. The sample holds about 94,000 clones, under 95% seen once. The specimen was peripheral blood mononuclear cells (PBMCs), collected before the fourth cycle of nivolumab. Source of these receptors: a human donor with classical Hodgkin lymphoma. Both conserved end residues are part of each CDR3. Each record gives: J gene, D gene, V gene, clone size, CDR3 protein, CDR3 DNA. A D gene is named only where the DNA matches it firmly. For some rows the clone size is stated as once, few or many, or as a class when expanded; others skip it.

TRBJ2-3,TRBD2,TRBV27,-,CASSLMGTSGRAPGTQYF,TGTGCCAGCAGTTTAATGGGGACTAGCGGGAGGGCCCCAGGAACGCAGTATTTT
TRBJ2-5,TRBD2,TRBV5-1,-,CASSLSSGGEETQYF,TGCGCCAGCAGCTTGAGCAGCGGGGGGGAAGAGACCCAGTACTTC
TRBJ2-1,-,TRBV27,-,CASRSFANEQFF,TGTGCCAGCAGGTCCTTTGCCAATGAGCAGTTCTTC
TRBJ2-7,TRBD2,TRBV5-1,-,CASTTGGDSYEQYF,TGCGCCAGCACCACTGGGGGGGATTCCTACGAGCAGTACTTC
TRBJ2-7,-,TRBV10-3,-,CAITDGTTSYEQYF,TGTGCCATCACCGACGGGACAACTTCCTACGAGCAGTACTTC
TRBJ2-2,-,TRBV10-3,-,CATLGQGNSGELFF,TGTGCCACTCTGGGGCAGGGGAACTCCGGGGAGCTGTTTTTT
TRBJ2-1,TRBD2,TRBV5-4,-,CASSLVASGDLNYNEQFF,TGTGCCAGCAGCTTGGTCGCTAGCGGGGACCTGAACTACAATGAGCAGTTCTTC
TRBJ2-4,-,TRBV5-1,-,CASSFGEGPNLAKNIQYF,TGCGCCAGCAGCTTCGGCGAAGGGCCCAATCTAGCCAAAAACATTCAGTACTTC
TRBJ1-5,TRBD1,TRBV28,-,CASSLRQGAAQPQHF,TGTGCCAGCAGTTTACGGCAGGGGGCCGCTCAGCCCCAGCATTTT
TRBJ1-2,-,TRBV12-5,-,CASGLARQLLYGYTF,TGTGCTAGTGGTTTGGCCCGACAGCTACTCTATGGCTACACCTTC
TRBJ1-1,-,TRBV5-1,-,CASSLGNLNSMGRNTEAFF,TGCGCCAGCAGCTTGGGCAATCTTAATTCGATGGGGCGTAACACTGAAGCTTTCTTT
TRBJ2-5,-,TRBV6-6,-,CASSLPDSGSATQYF,TGTGCCAGCAGTCTACCCGACTCAGGTAGCGCGACCCAGTACTTC
TRBJ2-7,-,TRBV5-6,-,CASSLSIVYEQYF,TGTGCCAGCAGCTTGTCAATCGTATACGAGCAGTACTTC
TRBJ1-5,-,TRBV2,few,CASRDWTDNQPQHF,TGTGCCAGCAGGGACTGGACAGACAATCAGCCCCAGCATTTT
TRBJ1-1,-,TRBV11-2,-,CASSHPGPTEAFF,TGTGCCAGCAGCCACCCCGGACCCACTGAAGCTTTCTTT
TRBJ2-7,-,TRBV29-1,-,CSVGTSGEQYF,TGCAGCGTGGGGACCTCGGGCGAGCAGTACTTC
TRBJ2-3,TRBD1,TRBV11-2,-,CASSWTGPTDTQYF,TGTGCCAGCAGTTGGACAGGTCCCACAGATACGCAGTATTTT
TRBJ2-7,TRBD2,TRBV29-1,-,CSVSGRGNEQYF,TGCAGCGTTAGCGGGAGAGGTAACGAGCAGTACTTC
TRBJ2-5,-,TRBV6-1,-,CASTPPRGGGETQYF,TGTGCCAGCACCCCGCCCCGCGGAGGGGGAGAGACCCAGTACTTC
TRBJ1-2,TRBD1,TRBV28,-,CASSRAAGGIGNYGYTF,TGTGCCAGCAGTAGGGCGGCAGGGGGCATAGGGAACTATGGCTACACCTTC
TRBJ2-7,TRBD1,TRBV18,-,CASSHRATPGQGAREQYF,TGTGCCAGCTCACACAGGGCGACACCGGGACAGGGGGCTCGGGAGCAGTACTTC
TRBJ2-1,-,TRBV11-2,-,CASSLGQRADEQFF,TGTGCCAGCAGCTTAGGACAGCGGGCCGATGAGCAGTTCTTC
TRBJ2-5,-,TRBV5-4,-,CASNRWGSPRETQYF,TGTGCCAGCAACAGGTGGGGCAGTCCCCGGGAGACCCAGTACTTC
TRBJ2-7,TRBD2,TRBV5-1,once,CASSTGLAGGYSYEQYF,TGCGCCAGCAGCACGGGACTAGCGGGAGGGTACTCCTACGAGCAGTACTTC
TRBJ1-4,-,TRBV5-1,-,CASSFGQTTNEKLFF,TGCGCCAGCAGCTTCGGACAGACAACTAATGAAAAACTGTTTTTT
TRBJ1-5,TRBD1,TRBV7-2,-,CASSPGTGGTQPQHF,TGTGCCAGCAGCCCCGGGACAGGGGGGACCCAGCCCCAGCATTTT
TRBJ2-7,-,TRBV5-6,-,CASSPASGVGEQYF,TGTGCCAGCAGCCCGGCTTCAGGGGTAGGCGAGCAGTACTTC
TRBJ2-1,-,TRBV19,-,CASSRLAEQFF,TGTGCCAGTAGTCGCCTAGCGGAGCAGTTCTTC
TRBJ2-4,-,TRBV5-6,-,CASSSRGAKNIQYF,TGTGCCAGCAGCAGTAGAGGGGCCAAAAACATTCAGTACTTC
TRBJ2-3,-,TRBV5-1,-,CASSLWGTDTQYF,TGCGCCAGCAGCTTGTGGGGCACAGATACGCAGTATTTT
TRBJ2-7,-,TRBV14,-,CASSLMGVYQYF,TGTGCCAGCAGCCTAATGGGGGTTTATCAGTACTTC
TRBJ1-1,-,TRBV15,-,CATSRDRSDREAFF,TGTGCCACCAGCAGAGATAGGTCAGATCGTGAAGCTTTCTTT
TRBJ2-2,TRBD2,TRBV30,-,CAWSEIGPSGVTGELFF,TGTGCCTGGAGTGAAATCGGGCCTAGCGGGGTCACCGGGGAGCTGTTTTTT
TRBJ2-7,TRBD2,TRBV5-1,-,CASSSSILAGGLSLSYEQYF,TGCGCCAGCAGCTCATCAATACTAGCGGGAGGGCTGAGCCTTTCCTACGAGCAGTACTTC
TRBJ2-1,TRBD2,TRBV6-6,once,CASSYSGSGFNEQFF,TGTGCCAGCAGTTACTCGGGTAGCGGGTTCAATGAGCAGTTCTTC
TRBJ2-5,TRBD2,TRBV18,-,CASSSPLAEQETQYF,TGTGCCAGCTCAAGCCCCCTAGCGGAGCAAGAGACCCAGTACTTC
TRBJ1-5,TRBD1,TRBV5-1,-,CASSAQGPDNQPQHF,TGCGCCAGCAGCGCACAGGGGCCAGACAATCAGCCCCAGCATTTT
TRBJ2-3,-,TRBV28,-,CASSLSARSTDTQYF,TGTGCCAGCAGTTTATCCGCCAGAAGCACAGATACGCAGTATTTT
TRBJ2-7,-,TRBV7-9,-,CASSLRGEQYF,TGTGCCAGCAGCCTTCGGGGAGAGCAGTACTTC
TRBJ2-7,-,TRBV5-4,-,CASSLYGGYTGARNEQYF,TGTGCCAGCAGCTTATATGGGGGTTACACGGGGGCGAGGAACGAGCAGTACTTC
TRBJ2-7,TRBD2,TRBV2,-,CASRRRDRATGTSGYEQYF,TGTGCCAGCAGACGCCGGGACAGGGCCACCGGGACTAGCGGCTACGAGCAGTACTTC
TRBJ1-6,-,TRBV2,-,CASTTNPWVRTLHF,TGTGCCAGCACCACGAACCCATGGGTCAGGACCCTCCACTTT
TRBJ2-1,TRBD2,TRBV27,-,CASSTPGLPNEQFF,TGTGCCAGCTCAACCCCGGGACTACCCAATGAGCAGTTCTTC
TRBJ2-7,-,TRBV27,-,CASSSYYEQYF,TGTGCCAGCAGTAGCTACTACGAGCAGTACTTC
TRBJ2-1,-,TRBV19,-,CAKNPGRDYNEQFF,TGTGCCAAAAATCCGGGACGCGACTACAATGAGCAGTTCTTC
TRBJ2-1,TRBD2,TRBV19,-,CASSRTSGSSYNEQFF,TGTGCCAGTAGTAGGACTAGCGGGAGCTCCTACAATGAGCAGTTCTTC
TRBJ2-7,TRBD1,TRBV4-1,-,CASSPGTGRSYEQYF,TGCGCCAGCAGCCCAGGGACAGGGAGATCCTACGAGCAGTACTTC
TRBJ2-7,-,TRBV7-7,-,CASSLAGVPTYSYEQYF,TGTGCTAGCAGCTTAGCCGGGGTGCCCACCTACTCCTACGAGCAGTACTTC
TRBJ2-5,TRBD2,TRBV7-6,-,CASSPRTSSQETQYF,TGTGCCAGCAGCCCCCGGACTAGCAGCCAAGAGACCCAGTACTTC
TRBJ1-1,-,TRBV19,-,CASSISPRNTEAFF,TGTGCCAGTAGTATTTCCCCCCGGAACACTGAAGCTTTCTTT
TRBJ1-2,-,TRBV10-1,few,CASSEAMGGGYTF,TGCGCCAGCAGTGAGGCCATGGGTGGAGGCTACACCTTC
TRBJ1-2,-,TRBV5-4,-,CASSSGLAPGYTF,TGTGCCAGCAGCTCGGGTTTGGCGCCTGGCTACACCTTC
TRBJ1-5,-,TRBV4-1,-,CASSQGQGEYQPQHF,TGCGCCAGCAGCCAAGGCCAGGGAGAATATCAGCCCCAGCATTTT
TRBJ2-3,-,TRBV10-2,-,CASRGLRESDTQYF,TGCGCCAGCCGTGGGCTTCGGGAGTCAGATACGCAGTATTTT
TRBJ1-1,-,TRBV28,-,CASSLLLVGGYTEAFF,TGTGCCAGCAGTTTATTACTTGTCGGGGGGTACACTGAAGCTTTCTTT